One sample yielded the 8 T cell receptor beta chains listed below, sequenced in a study of tumor-infiltrating lymphocytes in primary liver carcinoma. Total RNA amounting to around 540 ng was the source from which TCR beta cDNA was made with a constant-region primer. What produced the TCR beta libraries was three nested multiplex PCR rounds using slightly modified ARM-PCR. The first two PCR rounds used TRBV1-TRBV30 primers with a Cbeta primer, around 10 cycles each. TCRdb reprocessed the multiplex PCR reads via MiXCR and lists one record per CDR3 protein. The sample yields approximately 40,000 distinct CDR3 sequences, around 70% seen once. For each extraction, RNA and DNA were obtained together from around 18-30 mg of unsorted bulk tissue. Sequenced material: liver tumor tissue from sampling region 2. Subset: tumor region T2, inferior pole. All receptors derive from a middle-aged man with primary liver carcinoma and hepatitis B virus infection.

For this clonotype: This CDR3 fails to terminate in the conserved phenylalanine or tryptophan, so it likely reflects a read error. The DNA is left out, because the CDR3 cannot be placed on it with certainty; the CDR3 is given as TCRdb lists it. The J gene is TRBJ2-2, the V gene TRBV5-4; the DNA was not used to check the table's D call, TRBD2. The CDR3 is 16 residues long, counting both termini. Looked up from germline, CDR1 is SGHNT and CDR2 is YYREEE (reference sequence). This CDR3 reads CASSPTGLAGVGELLS.

The J gene is TRBJ2-1, the V gene TRBV11-2; D is perhaps TRBD1 or TRBD2 (8 bases each). The ends were cut back, 7 bases at V and 3 bases at J, with 22 bases in the middle. The CDR3 loop spans 17 amino acids. Per germline, CDR1 SGHAT and CDR2 FQNNGV. The CDR3 is CASNLDRGGRFYNEQFF. The DNA of the CDR3 is TGTGCCAGCAATTTAGACAGGGGCGGGAGGTTCTACAATGAGCAGTTCTTC.

Worth noting for this clonotype: This likely comes from a read error, as the CDR3 has no conserved phenylalanine or tryptophan at its end. The chain carries TRBV6-2 or TRBV6-3 and TRBJ1-1; D gene ambiguous. Germline CDR1 MNHEY, CDR2 SVGEGT. The CDR3 covers 14 residues. The CDR3 here is CVSSYPWVTPMAFY. The CDR3 nucleotides read TGTGTCAGCAGTTACCCCTGGGTGACCCCGATGGCTTTCTAT.

Points on this clonotype: A much larger clone lies one base from this, so it may be a read error. The conserved closing phenylalanine or tryptophan is absent in this CDR3, likely reflecting a read error. J is TRBJ2-7 and V is TRBV20-1, with TRBD2 identical over 8 bases. The CDR3 runs to 14 residues. Trimming took 6 bases from V and 3 from J; bases not matched to a gene: 10. Germline loops: CDR1 DFQATT, CDR2 SNEGSKA (reference sequence). The CDR3 here is CSAKYGGRYYEQYL. CDR3 coding DNA: TGCAGTGCGAAGTACGGCGGGAGGTACTACGAGCAGTACTTA.

In its sample, this clonotype ranks as large (0.1 to 1%). The V call is TRBV6-1, the J call TRBJ2-1; 8 nucleotides line up with TRBD2. CDR1 is MNHNS, CDR2 SASEGT, per germline. The CDR3 is 14 amino acids. V shed 11 bases, J shed 6 bases, and the junction held 12 bases outside the gene matches. CDR3 residues: CARWSGRAVNEQFF. CDR3 bases: TGTGCCCGCTGGTCCGGGAGGGCCGTCAATGAGCAGTTCTTC.

A note on this clonotype: The junction differs from germline at one of its ends, possibly a read error. The chain couples TRBV24-1 to TRBJ1-1, with a possible D match to TRBD1 (5 bases). Germline V gene data show CDR1 as KGHDR and CDR2 as SFDVKD. This CDR3 region has 11 residues. CDR3 amino acids: CVTSDGVGACF. CDR3 coding DNA: TGTGTCACCAGTGATGGGGTTGGGGCTTGCTTT.

The chain joins TRBV5-4 to TRBJ2-3; D call uncertain. Trimming cost V 0 bases and J 6 bases, with 14 bases left between them. The germline V gene has CDR1 SGHNT and CDR2 YYREEE (reference sequence). This CDR3 region has 15 residues. Here the CDR3 DNA reads TGTGCCAGCAGCTTGGGGCGCCCGAGCAGTGATACGCAGTATTTT. Translating gives CASSLGRPSSDTQYF. The entire variable domain, with the rest obtained from reference TRBV5-4 and TRBJ2-3, is as follows: ETGVTQSPTHLIKTRGQQVTLRCSSQSGHNTVSWYQQALGQGPQFIFQYYREEENGRGNFPPRFSGLQFPNYSSELNVNALELDDSALYLCASSLGRPSSDTQYFGPGTRLTVL.

On this clonotype itself: The junction and the germline gene differ at one end; a read error may be behind it. This chain uses TRBV7-8 with TRBJ1-6; D is ambiguous. The germline V gene encodes CDR1 SGHVS and CDR2 FQNEAQ. The CDR3 runs 16 residues. CDR3 loop: CVSSRPGLGDNSPPHF. The DNA for the CDR3 is TGTGTCAGCAGCCGACCCGGGCTCGGGGATAATTCACCCCCCCACTTT. Supplemented by reference TRBV7-8 and TRBJ1-6, the full variable domain reads GAGVSQSPRYKVAKRGQDVALRCDPISGHVSLFWYQQALGQGPEFLTYFQNEAQLDKSGLPSDRFFAERPEGSVSTLKIQRTQQEDSAVYLCVSSRPGLGDNSPPHFGNGTRLTVT.